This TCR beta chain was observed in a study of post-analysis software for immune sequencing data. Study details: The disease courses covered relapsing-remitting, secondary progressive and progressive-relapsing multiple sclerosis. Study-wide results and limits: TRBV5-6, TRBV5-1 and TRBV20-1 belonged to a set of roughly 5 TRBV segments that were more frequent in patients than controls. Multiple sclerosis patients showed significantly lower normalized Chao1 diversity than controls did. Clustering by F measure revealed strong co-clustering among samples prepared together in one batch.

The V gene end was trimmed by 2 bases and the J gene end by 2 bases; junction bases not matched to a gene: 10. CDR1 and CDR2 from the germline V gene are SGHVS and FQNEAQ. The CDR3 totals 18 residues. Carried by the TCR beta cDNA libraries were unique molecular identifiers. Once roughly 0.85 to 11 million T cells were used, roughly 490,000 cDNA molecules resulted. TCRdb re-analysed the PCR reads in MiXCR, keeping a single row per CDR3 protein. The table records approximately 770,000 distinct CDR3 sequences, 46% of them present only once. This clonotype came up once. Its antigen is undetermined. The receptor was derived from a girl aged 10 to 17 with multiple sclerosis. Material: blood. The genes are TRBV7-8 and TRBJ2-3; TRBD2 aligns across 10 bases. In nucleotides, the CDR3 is TGTGCCAGCAGCTTAAAGGCACTAGCGGGGCCCCCCACAGATACGCAGTATTTT. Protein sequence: CASSLKALAGPPTDTQYF.